This T cell receptor (beta chain) derives from a study of OX40 agonist ivuxolimab in advanced cancers. Produced via immunoSEQ multiplex PCR; TCRdb's table is partial and in-frame only. This sample carries tens of thousands of clones, more than 65% of them seen once, and the ten largest clones take about 3%. Germline CDR1 reads SGHTA; CDR2 reads FQGTGA. This CDR3 is built from 18 residues. Trimming at V came to 5 bases and at J to 5 bases, leaving 12 bases not matched to a gene. This receptor was taken from an adult with an advanced solid tumor such as melanoma, head and neck, liver or kidney cancer. Sequences were derived from CD4+ or CD8+ T cells sorted from blood, sampled in a trial of the OX40 agonist ivuxolimab. The chain is built from TRBV7-3 and TRBJ2-2; TRBD2 agrees at 12 bases. The CDR3 coding sequence is TGTGCCAGCAGCCGCGATTCTCTAGCGGGGGGGCTGACCGGGGAGCTGTTTTTT. It codes for CASSRDSLAGGLTGELFF. Variable domain in full (rest from reference TRBV7-3 and TRBJ2-2): GAGVSQTPSNKVTEKGKYVELRCDPISGHTALYWYRQSLGQGPEFLIYFQGTGAADDSGLPNDRFFAVRPEGSVSTLKIQRTERGDSAVYLCASSRDSLAGGLTGELFFGEGSRLTVL.